This record covers a single TCR beta chain. No antigen is known for it. CDR1 is SGHNT, CDR2 YENEEA, per germline. Trimming took off 3 bases at V and 5 bases at J, with 14 bases between the two ends. The CDR3 runs to 15 residues. The sample comes from a study of regulatory dendritic cells for organ transplantation. General study results and limits: Between individuals, the alloreactive memory CD8+ T cell pool differed considerably. Memory CD8+ clonal expansion seemed more limited with regulatory than mature dendritic cells.

Allogeneic regulatory or mature dendritic cells were co-cultured for less than 6 days with CFSE-labeled sorted T cells at 1:10. FACS sorted CD4+ or CD8+ T cells into CD45RA+ naive and CD45RO+ memory. The table came from immunoSEQ multiplex PCR; TCRdb's copy has only in-frame clones and leaves some out. The sample lists more than 10,000 clones, roughly three quarters seen once, with about 1.1% in the top ten. This clonotype originated in a human donor in good health. This chain uses TRBV11-3 with TRBJ2-1; no clear D. The sample taken for sequencing was naive CD8+ T cells from blood cultured with regulatory dendritic cells. Subset reported: CD45RA+ naive T cells. CDR3 residues: CASSLGLNFNNEQFF. Here the CDR3 DNA reads TGTGCCAGCAGCTTGGGCCTAAATTTCAACAATGAGCAGTTCTTC.